Sequencing of this T cell receptor (beta chain) was carried out in a study of T cell responses to AZD1222 COVID-19 vaccine. This clone was seen only once. Clones were sequenced by immunoSEQ multiplex PCR, and TCRdb holds only the in-frame ones, with some missing. This table holds tens of thousands of clones, about nine tenths found once. V lost 11 bases to trimming and J lost 2 bases; unmatched junction nucleotides: 11. CDR3 length equals 15 residues. Germline CDR1 is LNHDA and CDR2 is SQIVND (reference sequence). The sequencing used peripheral blood, collected on day 0 of AZD1222 vaccination. This sequence joins TRBV19 and TRBJ1-2, with 10 positions matching TRBD1. The TCR sequence derives from an adult in good health. The CDR3: CASSWGTGANYGYTF. The CDR3 nucleotides are TGTGCCTCCAGTTGGGGGACAGGGGCGAACTATGGCTACACCTTC.